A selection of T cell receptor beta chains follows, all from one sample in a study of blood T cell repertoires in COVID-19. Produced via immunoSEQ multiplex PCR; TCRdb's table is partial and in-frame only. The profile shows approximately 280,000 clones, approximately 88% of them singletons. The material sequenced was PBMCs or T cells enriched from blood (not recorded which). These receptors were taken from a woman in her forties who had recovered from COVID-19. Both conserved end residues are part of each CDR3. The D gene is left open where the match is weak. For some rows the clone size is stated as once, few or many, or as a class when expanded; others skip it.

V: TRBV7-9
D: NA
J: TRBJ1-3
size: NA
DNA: TGTGCCAGCAGCCCCGGCCAGCCAGGGGCTGGAAACACCATATATTTT
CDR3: CASSPGQPGAGNTIYF

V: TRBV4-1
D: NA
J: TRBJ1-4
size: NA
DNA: TGCGCCAGCAGCCAAGATCTACAGGTTAATGAAAAACTGTTTTTT
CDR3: CASSQDLQVNEKLFF

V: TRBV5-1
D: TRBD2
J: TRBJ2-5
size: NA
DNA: TGCGCCAGCAGCTTTAGCGGGGAGACCCAGTACTTC
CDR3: CASSFSGETQYF

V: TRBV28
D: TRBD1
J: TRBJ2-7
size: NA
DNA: TGTGCCAGCGGTGGGGACAGATCCCATGGCTACGAGCAGTACTTC
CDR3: CASGGDRSHGYEQYF

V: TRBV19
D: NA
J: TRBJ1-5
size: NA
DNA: TGTGCCAGTGACTATGACAGGTTAGGCCAGCCCCAGCATTTT
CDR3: CASDYDRLGQPQHF

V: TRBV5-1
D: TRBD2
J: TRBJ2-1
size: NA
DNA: TGCGCCAGCAGCTTGGCCTCCGTTTCGAGCGGGAGCTCCTACAATGAGCAGTTCTTC
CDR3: CASSLASVSSGSSYNEQFF

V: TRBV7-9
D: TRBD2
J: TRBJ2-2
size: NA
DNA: TGTGCCAGCAGCTTACCCGGGAGGGCCGGGGAGCTGTTTTTT
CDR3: CASSLPGRAGELFF

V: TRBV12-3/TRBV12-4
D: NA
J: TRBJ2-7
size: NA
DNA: TGTGCCAGCAGCCAAAACAGGGTCCGGGAGCAGTACTTC
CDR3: CASSQNRVREQYF

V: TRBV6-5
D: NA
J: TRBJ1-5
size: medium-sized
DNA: TGTGCCAGCAGCCCCGGACGGCCCAGTCAGGGCCAGCATTTT
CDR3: CASSPGRPSQGQHF

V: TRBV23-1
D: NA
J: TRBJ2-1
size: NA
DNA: TGCGCCAGCAGTAGTCCTGGCCAATGGCCGTTCTTC
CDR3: CASSSPGQWPFF

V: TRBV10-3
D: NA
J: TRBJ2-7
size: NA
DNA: TGTGCCATCAGAGCCCAGGTACCCTACGAGCAGTACTTC
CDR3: CAIRAQVPYEQYF

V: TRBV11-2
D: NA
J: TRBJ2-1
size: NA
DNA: TGTGCCAGCAGCTTAGGGGGTAGTGGGAGCTCCTACAATGAGCAGTTCTTC
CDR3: CASSLGGSGSSYNEQFF

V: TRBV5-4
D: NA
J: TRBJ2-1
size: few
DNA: TGTGCCAGCAGCGTATACAGGGATGTTGAGCAGTTCTTC
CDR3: CASSVYRDVEQFF

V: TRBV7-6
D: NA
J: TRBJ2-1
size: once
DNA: TGTGCCAGCAGCTTAGGGGTGGGGCGCGAAGAGCAGTTCTTC
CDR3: CASSLGVGREEQFF

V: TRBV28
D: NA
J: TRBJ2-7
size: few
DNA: TGTGCCAGCAGTCTACCGGGGTCTAGGAACGAGCAGTACTTC
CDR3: CASSLPGSRNEQYF

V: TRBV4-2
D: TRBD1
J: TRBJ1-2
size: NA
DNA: TGTGCCAGCAGCTCGACAGGGGGTTATGGCTACACCTTC
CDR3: CASSSTGGYGYTF

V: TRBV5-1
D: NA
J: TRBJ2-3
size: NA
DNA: TGCGCCAGCAGCTTGGTTGGCGCGTCCGGGGATACGCAGTATTTT
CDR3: CASSLVGASGDTQYF

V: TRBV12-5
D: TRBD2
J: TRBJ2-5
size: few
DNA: TGTGCTAGTGGTCACACTAGCGCGCAAGAGACCCAGTACTTC
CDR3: CASGHTSAQETQYF

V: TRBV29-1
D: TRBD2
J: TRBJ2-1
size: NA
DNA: TGCAGCGGGGGGACTAGCGGATACAATGAGCAGTTCTTC
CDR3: CSGGTSGYNEQFF

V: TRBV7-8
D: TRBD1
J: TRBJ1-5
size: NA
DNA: TGTGCCAGCAGCAACCACGGGACAGATGTTCAGCCCCAGCATTTT
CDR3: CASSNHGTDVQPQHF